Below are 4 T cell receptor beta chains sequenced from a single sample in a study of control samples from healthy donors and cancer patients. Libraries were prepared by immunoSEQ multiplex PCR; TCRdb keeps only in-frame clonotypes and omits some of them. The profile shows roughly 100,000 clones, 83% of them singletons. Sequencing input: blood. These receptor sequences come from a woman aged 45-65 years in good health.

This clone was detected only a few times. The rearrangement links TRBV5-6 to TRBJ2-4; 7 bases are a match to TRBD2. This CDR3 has 14 residues. The J segment lost 3 bases and the V segment lost 5 bases, leaving 5 bases of the junction unmatched. Germline CDR1 SGHDT, CDR2 YYEEEE. CDR3 DNA sequence: TGTGCCAGCAGGGGAGGGGAGGGCAAAAACATTCAGTACTTC. Residues: CASRGGEGKNIQYF.

The chain is built from TRBV14 and TRBJ2-5, with D possibly being TRBD1 or TRBD2 (5 bases each). This CDR3 is built from 15 residues. Germline values: CDR1 SGHDN, CDR2 FVKESK. V lost 7 bases to trimming and J lost 5 bases, with 20 bases between them. The CDR3 region is CASNPLGRSIETQYF. CDR3 nucleotide sequence: TGTGCCAGCAACCCGTTGGGACGGAGTATTGAGACCCAGTACTTC.

The chain employs TRBV23-1 and TRBJ2-1; 16 nucleotides match TRBD2. TRBV23-1 qualifies as an ORF whose function is uncertain. This CDR3 region has 16 residues. V lost 7 bases and J lost 5; bases outside the gene matches: 5. The CDR3 DNA is TGCGCCAGCAAGGGGACTAGCGGGAGGGGACACAATGAGCAGTTCTTC. It yields the protein CASKGTSGRGHNEQFF.

J is TRBJ2-7 and V is TRBV6-5; the D is unclear. Germline V CDR1 and CDR2: MNHEY, SVGAGI. The ends were cut back, 2 bases at V and 5 bases at J, with 4 bases in the middle. The CDR3 length is 11 residues. Written as DNA, the CDR3 is TGTGCCAGCAGTTACAGCGACGAGCAGTACTTC. Its translation: CASSYSDEQYF.